This T cell receptor beta chain was obtained from a study of response to subunit inactivated influenza vaccine. V dropped 0 bases and J dropped 3 bases, with 9 bases sitting between them. In germline, CDR1 is SGHRS, CDR2 YFSETQ. The CDR3 is made up of 14 amino acids. Each CDR3 protein gets one entry after TCRdb re-called the RT-PCR reads with MiXCR. This table holds about 540,000 distinct CDR3 sequences, under 30% found once. This clonotype was seen only a few times. The sample was also reused in another study, on T cells expressing NK-cell markers. That source adds: Libraries used 5'RACE template switching adding universal primer site and UMIs. Each TCR beta repertoire originated in sorted T cells that were CD3+CD56+NKG2C+, CD3+CD56+NKG2C- or CD3+CD56-NKG2C+. HCMV seropositivity characterized most of the eight sequenced donors, and seronegativity one. The contribution of dominant NKG2C+ clonotypes to CD8+ T cells in several donors was roughly 1.0-7.0%. The study did not resolve the HCMV specificity of expanded NKG2C+ T cell clones.

The clonotype comes from a man aged 45-60 years who received an inactivated influenza vaccine. The material was CD4+ T cells sorted from PBMCs, obtained 12 days after vaccination. This chain joins TRBV5-1 and TRBJ2-5; D call uncertain. CDR3 DNA sequence: TGCGCCAGCAGCTTGGGGCAGGATAAAGAGACCCAGTACTTC. Its translation: CASSLGQDKETQYF.